The T cell receptor beta chain described here comes from a study of T cell responses to AZD1222 COVID-19 vaccine. CDR1 and CDR2 from the germline V gene are SGHNT and YYREEE (reference sequence). V was trimmed by 0 bases and J by 5 bases, leaving 9 bases between them. The CDR3 runs 14 residues. The repertoire was sequenced with immunoSEQ multiplex PCR; TCRdb's copy has only in-frame clones and lacks some. The sample contains over 150,000 clones, roughly 94% of which appear only once. The study, taken as a whole, reports: Just a handful of AZD1222 recipients tested seropositive at baseline. Nearly half of unique spike-specific TCRs reportedly avoided B.1.351 and B.1.1.7 mutated regions. White British people made up most donors, females outnumbered males, and clonal diversity was possibly underestimated.

Remarks on this clone: What it binds is not known.

The clonotype originates from an adult who received the AZD1222 COVID-19 vaccine. J is TRBJ1-5 and V is TRBV5-4, with D unclear. The sequencing here drew on peripheral blood, taken 28 days after the second AZD1222 dose. CDR3 sequence (DNA): TGTGCCAGCAGCTTGGAGGGCAGCTATCAGCCCCAGCATTTT. Amino acid sequence: CASSLEGSYQPQHF.